Listed below are T cell receptor beta chains from one sample, sequenced in a study of blood T cell repertoires in COVID-19. Method: immunoSEQ multiplex PCR; TCRdb's copy keeps in-frame clones and lacks some. Of some 150,000 clones listed, around 89% were seen once; the top ten hold approximately 0.8%. Sequences were obtained from PBMCs or T cells enriched from blood (not recorded which). These receptors originate from a woman aged 18-29 years who had recovered from COVID-19. Each CDR3 is given with its conserved first and last residue. The order of the fields is V gene, clone size, D gene, J gene, CDR3 protein, CDR3 DNA. A D gene is named only where the DNA matches it firmly. Rows give clone size only sometimes, using once, few, many, or a class for an expanded clone.

TRBV5-1,NA,TRBD1,TRBJ2-2,CASSFGRLWGQGGTGELFF,TGCGCCAGCAGCTTCGGACGGTTGTGGGGACAGGGTGGGACCGGGGAGCTGTTTTTT
TRBV5-5,NA,NA,TRBJ1-1,CASSLFKLNTEAFF,TGTGCCAGCAGCTTGTTCAAGCTGAACACTGAAGCTTTCTTT
TRBV28,NA,TRBD2,TRBJ2-1,CASTTSGLDGFF,TGTGCCAGCACCACCTCGGGACTAGATGGTTTCTTC
TRBV7-9,NA,NA,TRBJ2-7,CASSTGLYEQYF,TGTGCCAGCAGCACGGGACTTTACGAGCAGTACTTC
TRBV7-8,once,TRBD2,TRBJ2-5,CASSSLYGRQVETQYF,TGTGCCAGCAGCTCCCTCTACGGGAGGCAAGTAGAGACCCAGTACTTC
TRBV19,NA,NA,TRBJ2-5,CATEEGETQYF,TGTGCAACCGAGGAGGGTGAGACCCAGTACTTC
TRBV24-1,NA,TRBD2,TRBJ2-7,CATSDSAINSGSYEQYF,TGTGCCACCAGTGATTCGGCCATTAATAGCGGGAGTTACGAGCAGTACTTC
TRBV5-5,NA,NA,TRBJ2-7,CASSSYSRELYEQYF,TGTGCCAGCAGCTCGTATAGCAGAGAACTTTACGAGCAGTACTTC
TRBV9,once,TRBD2,TRBJ2-7,CASSATSGSSYEQYF,TGTGCCAGCAGCGCCACTAGCGGGAGTTCCTACGAGCAGTACTTC
TRBV27,NA,NA,TRBJ1-1,CASSRATGTEAFF,TGTGCCAGCAGTCGAGCTACAGGGACCGAGGCTTTCTTT
TRBV7-8,NA,TRBD2,TRBJ2-5,CASSFLGRASGDF,TGTGCCAGCAGCTTTTTGGGGAGGGCCTCTGGAGACTTC
TRBV13,NA,TRBD1,TRBJ1-5,CASSFRQGDQPQHF,TGTGCCAGCAGCTTTAGACAGGGGGATCAGCCCCAGCATTTT
TRBV3-1/TRBV3-2,NA,TRBD1,TRBJ2-7,CASSQGPGTGRYEQYF,TGTGCCAGCAGCCAAGGTCCCGGGACAGGGAGGTACGAGCAGTACTTC
TRBV7-3,NA,NA,TRBJ2-1,CASSRDSGEQFF,TGTGCCAGCAGCCGGGACTCAGGCGAGCAGTTCTTC
TRBV6-2/TRBV6-3,NA,NA,TRBJ2-7,CASSYGTGLSYEQYF,TGTGCCAGCAGTTACGGTACAGGGCTCTCCTACGAGCAGTACTTC
TRBV28,NA,NA,TRBJ1-5,CASNGGGHSNQPQHF,TGTGCCAGCAATGGCGGGGGTCATAGCAATCAGCCCCAGCATTTT
TRBV12-1,NA,NA,TRBJ1-3,CASTHRGQAKPGNTIYF,TGTGCCAGCACCCACCGAGGACAGGCAAAACCTGGAAACACCATATATTTT
TRBV27,NA,TRBD1,TRBJ2-4,CASSLGDRGENIQYF,TGTGCCAGCAGTTTAGGGGACAGGGGGGAAAACATTCAGTACTTC
TRBV4-3,NA,NA,TRBJ2-7,CASSQDRGSELHEQYF,TGCGCCAGCAGCCAAGATCGGGGTAGCGAGCTACACGAGCAGTACTTC
TRBV11-1,once,NA,TRBJ2-3,CASSPYRQTTDTQYF,TGTGCCAGCAGCCCATACCGACAGACCACAGATACGCAGTATTTT
TRBV6-4,few,TRBD1,TRBJ1-1,CASSDSRQGATEAFF,TGTGCCAGCAGTGACTCCCGACAGGGGGCGACTGAAGCTTTCTTT
TRBV27,NA,NA,TRBJ2-1,CASTFQDSYNEQFF,TGTGCCAGCACCTTTCAGGACAGCTACAATGAGCAGTTCTTC
TRBV23-1,NA,TRBD1,TRBJ2-7,CASSQTGVITVQYF,TGCGCCAGCAGTCAGACAGGGGTAATTACTGTGCAGTACTTC
TRBV5-1,NA,TRBD2,TRBJ2-5,CASTMTSGSIETQYF,TGCGCCAGCACGATGACTAGCGGGAGTATTGAGACCCAGTACTTC
TRBV5-6,NA,NA,TRBJ1-3,CASSPLDGAGNTIYF,TGTGCCAGCAGCCCGCTTGACGGGGCTGGAAACACCATATATTTT
TRBV7-8,NA,TRBD1,TRBJ1-2,CASSPGRDRIPNYGYTF,TGTGCCAGCAGCCCAGGGCGGGACAGGATACCTAACTATGGCTACACCTTC
TRBV15,NA,NA,TRBJ1-1,CDRRMNTEAFF,TGTGACAGGCGCATGAACACTGAAGCTTTCTTT
TRBV10-1,NA,NA,TRBJ2-2,CASSERRGGTGELFF,TGCGCCAGCAGTGAGAGAAGGGGGGGAACCGGGGAGCTGTTTTTT
TRBV6-5,few,TRBD1,TRBJ1-1,CASSLTGLPEAFF,TGTGCCAGCAGTTTGACAGGGTTACCTGAAGCTTTCTTT
TRBV5-6,NA,NA,TRBJ1-2,CASSGETRGSYGYTF,TGTGCCAGCAGTGGGGAGACCAGAGGAAGCTATGGCTACACCTTC
TRBV7-9,NA,TRBD2,TRBJ2-1,CASSLVSGRNNEQFF,TGTGCCAGCAGCTTAGTTAGCGGGAGGAACAATGAGCAGTTCTTC
TRBV5-8,NA,TRBD2,TRBJ2-1,CASSLGLAGGKGSYNEQFF,TGTGCCAGCAGCCTGGGACTAGCGGGAGGCAAGGGGTCCTACAATGAGCAGTTCTTC
TRBV19,NA,NA,TRBJ1-5,CASSYRTERGDQPQHF,TGTGCCAGTAGTTACAGGACCGAACGAGGTGATCAGCCCCAGCATTTT
TRBV2,NA,NA,TRBJ2-3,CASRYRGTDTQYF,TGTGCCAGCAGATACAGGGGCACAGATACGCAGTATTTT
TRBV28,NA,NA,TRBJ1-5,CASMYRAQGSNQPQHF,TGTGCCAGCATGTACAGGGCTCAGGGAAGCAATCAGCCCCAGCATTTT
TRBV4-1,NA,TRBD1,TRBJ2-7,CASSQPTGENEQYF,TGCGCCAGCAGCCAACCGACAGGGGAGAACGAGCAGTACTTC
TRBV19,NA,NA,TRBJ2-6,CASSPLDSGANVLTF,TGTGCCAGTAGCCCCCTAGACTCTGGGGCCAACGTCCTGACTTTC
TRBV27,NA,TRBD2,TRBJ2-1,CASSLGTSGGYNEQFF,TGTGCCAGCAGTCTAGGGACTAGCGGGGGGTACAATGAGCAGTTCTTC
TRBV29-1,NA,TRBD1,TRBJ1-3,CSVAGQGSGNTIYF,TGCAGCGTTGCCGGACAGGGCTCTGGAAACACCATATATTTT